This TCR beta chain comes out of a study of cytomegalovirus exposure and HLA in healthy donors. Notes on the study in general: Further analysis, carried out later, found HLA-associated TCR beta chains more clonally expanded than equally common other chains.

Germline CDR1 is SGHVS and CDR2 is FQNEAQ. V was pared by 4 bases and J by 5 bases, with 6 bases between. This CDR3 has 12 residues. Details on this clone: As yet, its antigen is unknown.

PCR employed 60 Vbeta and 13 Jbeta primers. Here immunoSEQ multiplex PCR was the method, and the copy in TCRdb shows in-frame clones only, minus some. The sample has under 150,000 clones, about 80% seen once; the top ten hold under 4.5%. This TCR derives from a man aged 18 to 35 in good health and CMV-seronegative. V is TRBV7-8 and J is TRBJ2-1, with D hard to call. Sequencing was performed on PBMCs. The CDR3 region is CASSSDNNEQFF. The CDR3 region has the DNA TGTGCCAGCAGCTCTGACAACAATGAGCAGTTCTTC.